One and the same sample provided the 22 T cell receptor beta chains below, sequenced in a study of blood T cells in healthy people across ages. A second 7 to 11 cycle PCR used barcoded and J-beta primers. TCRdb itself ran the 5' RACE reads through MiXCR, one entry per CDR3 protein. Among about 1.7 million distinct CDR3 sequences, over 25% were seen once, and the ten largest hold roughly 8.2%. Sequenced material: blood. These receptor sequences come from a woman between 25 and 40 years old in good health.

This clonotype was detected ten times or more. The chain uses TRBV7-2 and TRBJ2-3; 12 bases are shared with TRBD2. This CDR3 spans 15 amino acids. Per germline, CDR1 SGHTA and CDR2 FQGNSA. V was clipped by 6 bases and J by 4 bases; unmatched bases: 5. Written as DNA, the CDR3 is TGTGCCAGCAGAGGACTAGCGGGGTTCGCAGATACGCAGTATTTT. Encoded protein: CASRGLAGFADTQYF.

This clonotype came up a few times. The J gene is TRBJ2-4, the V gene TRBV15; D tentatively reads TRBD1 or TRBD2 (5 bases each). Germline lookup yields CDR1 LNHNV and CDR2 YYDKDF (reference sequence). V lost 1 base, J lost 13 bases, and 20 bases lay in between. The CDR3 sequence is 15 residues long. The DNA for the CDR3 is TGTGCCACCAGCAGAGCCGGGACGCAGGCGACTGAGCAGTACTTC. Translating it yields CATSRAGTQATEQYF.

The chain links TRBV6-2 or TRBV6-3 to TRBJ2-7; 8 bases line up with TRBD2. TRBJ2-5 matches the DNA end more closely, so the J call is doubtful. Germline CDR1 is MNHEY and CDR2 is SVGEGT. The CDR3 has 14 amino acids. The CDR3 DNA is TGTGCCAGCAGAGTCAGCGGGAGTACTGAGACCCAGTACTTC. The encoded protein is CASRVSGSTETQYF.

This clonotype has just a few counts. The chain employs TRBV10-3 and TRBJ2-3, with D perhaps matching TRBD2 (6 bases). The CDR3 is 13 amino acids. CDR1 is ENHRY, CDR2 SYGVKD, per germline. V was cut by 8 bases and J by 0 bases, with 9 bases left in between. This CDR3 is CAIAGTSTDTQYF. Here the CDR3 DNA reads TGTGCCATCGCCGGGACTAGCACAGATACGCAGTATTTT.

Comment on this clonotype: At one boundary the junction diverges from the germline segment, which might be a read error. This chain uses TRBV15 with TRBJ1-5; D gene uncertain. From germline, CDR1 is LNHNV and CDR2 YYDKDF (reference sequence). The CDR3 sequence is 14 residues long. CDR3 DNA sequence: TGTGCCACCAGCAGCGGGGTGGGCAATCGGCCCCAGCATTTT. This sequence encodes CATSSGVGNRPQHF. Variable domain in full (rest from reference TRBV15 and TRBJ1-5): DAMVIQNPRYQVTQFGKPVTLSCSQTLNHNVMYWYQQKSSQAPKLLFHYYDKDFNNEADTPDNFQSRRPNTSFCFLDIRSPGLGDTAMYLCATSSGVGNRPQHFGDGTRLSIL.

This sequence joins TRBV7-9 and TRBJ2-3; D unclear. The V end was cut by 8 bases, the J end by 4 bases, with 10 bases between. Germline V gene lookup returns CDR1 SEHNR and CDR2 FQNEAQ (reference sequence). This CDR3 is 12 amino acids long. The CDR3 sequence is CASAPDADTQYF. In DNA form, the CDR3 reads TGTGCCAGCGCCCCAGATGCAGATACGCAGTATTTT.

The chain carries TRBV5-1 and TRBJ1-2, with 10 nucleotides matching TRBD1. V shed 4 bases and J 8 bases; nucleotides not matched to a gene: 8. The CDR3 is made up of 14 amino acids. Germline values: CDR1 SGHRS, CDR2 YFSETQ. The CDR3 DNA sequence: TGCGCCAGCAGCAACGGGACAGGGGTCAGGGGCTACACCTTC. Protein: CASSNGTGVRGYTF.

This sequence joins TRBV2 and TRBJ2-3, with a possible D match to TRBD1 (6 bases). CDR1 and CDR2 from the germline V gene are SNHLY and FYNNEI. Trimming pared 3 bases from V and 6 bases from J, leaving 19 bases between. The CDR3 runs 16 residues. The CDR3, as DNA: TGTGCCAGCAGTGAGGGGATGAACAGGGTATTGGATACGCAGTATTTT. It codes for CASSEGMNRVLDTQYF.

This clonotype was observed at least ten times. The chain carries TRBV10-3 and TRBJ2-5, with no clear D. The CDR3 covers 13 residues. CDR1 and CDR2 (germline): ENHRY, SYGVKD. Trimming pared 2 bases from V and 0 bases from J, leaving 4 bases between. This chain's CDR3 is CAISEADQETQYF. The CDR3 region has the DNA TGTGCCATCAGTGAGGCAGACCAAGAGACCCAGTACTTC.

The chain links TRBV5-1 to TRBJ2-7; 11 positions match TRBD1. V dropped 2 bases and J dropped 3; count of bases not matched to a gene: 7. Germline V gives CDR1 SGHRS, CDR2 YFSETQ. The CDR3 totals 16 residues. Here the CDR3 DNA reads TGCGCCAGCAGCTTCCGCGGACAGGGGGCGAACTACGAGCAGTACTTC. Translation gives CASSFRGQGANYEQYF.

Details on this clonotype: Being one base from a much bigger clone, this may be a read error. The J gene is TRBJ2-7, the V gene TRBV7-2; 7 positions match TRBD1. This CDR3 comprises 15 residues. Germline CDR1 SGHTA, CDR2 FQGNSA. V shed 3 bases and J 7 bases; nucleotides not matched to a gene: 12. Written as DNA, the CDR3 is TGTGCCAGCAGCTTGGGTACAGGGGAAAAGGGAGAGCAGTACTTC. Translation gives CASSLGTGEKGEQYF.

V gene TRBV20-1 combines with J gene TRBJ2-3; 13 positions agree with TRBD2. Looked up from germline, CDR1 is DFQATT and CDR2 is SNEGSKA (reference sequence). The CDR3 has 14 residues. The junction had 5 bases not matched to a gene; V was cut back by 6 bases and J by 5 bases. The CDR3: CSATSGGAQDTQYF. CDR3 coding DNA: TGCAGTGCCACTAGCGGGGGGGCCCAAGATACGCAGTATTTT.

The V gene is TRBV24-1, the J gene TRBJ2-3; D gene ambiguous. The germline CDR1 and CDR2 sequences are KGHDR and SFDVKD. CDR3 length: 13 residues. V was cut by 3 bases and J by 2 bases, with 5 bases left in between. The CDR3 spells CATSDGATDTQYF. The CDR3 coding sequence is TGTGCCACCAGTGATGGAGCCACAGATACGCAGTATTTT.

This clonotype was observed a handful of times. The rearrangement uses TRBV5-5 and TRBJ1-5; D unresolved. The CDR3 length is 15 residues. Germline lookup yields CDR1 SGHKS and CDR2 YYEKEE (reference sequence). The V end lost 1 base, the J end lost 3 bases, and 11 bases lay between the germline ends. The CDR3 loop reads CASSLFEQVNQPQHF. CDR3 nucleotides: TGTGCCAGCAGCTTGTTTGAACAAGTCAATCAGCCCCAGCATTTT.

In its sample, this clonotype was seen a few times. This chain joins TRBV28 and TRBJ2-4; TRBD1 is a possible D gene (5 bases). CDR3 length: 15 residues. Looked up from germline, CDR1 is MDHEN and CDR2 is SYDVKM. V dropped 2 bases and J dropped 3 bases, with 11 bases sitting between them. The CDR3 bases are TGTGCCAGCAGTTTAAGACAGTTAGTCAAAAACATTCAGTACTTC. The encoded protein is CASSLRQLVKNIQYF.

This chain connects TRBV12-5 to TRBJ2-2; no clear D gene. Germline V gene data show CDR1 as LGHNT and CDR2 as FRNRAP. This CDR3 spans 16 amino acids. V was pared by 7 bases and J by 4 bases, with 19 bases between. CDR3 DNA: TGTGCTAGTGTAATAGGACCCCAGGCAATCACCGGGGAGCTGTTTTTT. Its protein product is CASVIGPQAITGELFF. Full variable domain (outside the CDR3, taken from reference TRBV12-5 and TRBJ2-2): DARVTQTPRHKVTEMGQEVTMRCQPILGHNTVFWYRQTMMQGLELLAYFRNRAPLDDSGMPKDRFSAEMPDATLATLKIQPSEPRDSAVYFCASVIGPQAITGELFFGEGSRLTVL.

The chain couples TRBV6-6 to TRBJ2-1, with 12 bases that match TRBD2. The V gene's germline CDR1 is MNHNY and CDR2 SVGAGI (reference sequence). There are 15 residues in the CDR3. J was trimmed by 10 bases and V by 5 bases; bases with no gene match: 9. The DNA of the CDR3 is TGTGCCAGCAGTCGAGCTAGCGGGGGGGCCAGAGAGCAGTTCTTC. Its protein product is CASSRASGGAREQFF.

The J gene is TRBJ2-3, the V gene TRBV20-1; possibly TRBD2 for D (6 bases). Germline-derived CDR1 and CDR2 are DFQATT and SNEGSKA (reference sequence). The CDR3 extends over 15 amino acids. This chain's CDR3 is CRAIRDSSPTDTQYF. As DNA, the CDR3 is TGCAGAGCAATCCGGGACTCTAGTCCTACAGATACGCAGTATTTT.

This clonotype has a count of ten or more. The chain is built from TRBV3-1 and TRBJ2-7; D not resolved. Trimming removed 4 bases from V and 2 bases from J, with 9 bases in between. The CDR3 extends over 13 amino acids. Germline lookup yields CDR1 LGHDT and CDR2 YNNKEL (reference sequence). CDR3 sequence reads: CASSRSQAYEQYF. The CDR3 DNA reads TGTGCCAGCAGCCGGAGTCAAGCCTACGAGCAGTACTTC.

This clonotype was recorded a few times. The gene calls are TRBV3-1 and TRBJ2-7, with D uncertain. V was shortened by 0 bases and J by 0 bases, with 9 bases between the two germline ends. From germline, CDR1 is LGHDT and CDR2 YNNKEL (reference sequence). The CDR3 spans 15 residues. The CDR3, as DNA: TGTGCCAGCAGCCAAGATGCCTTCACCTCCTACGAGCAGTACTTC. Encoded protein: CASSQDAFTSYEQYF.

This clonotype was detected only a few times. The V and J genes are TRBV6-2 or TRBV6-3 and TRBJ2-1, with 10 bases fitting TRBD2. Germline CDR1 and CDR2: MNHEY and SVGEGT. J was trimmed by 1 base and V by 10 bases; bases with no gene match: 4. The CDR3 length is 14 residues. As DNA, the CDR3 is TGTGCCACCGGAGCGGGAGGGTCCTACAATGAGCAGTTCTTC. It codes for CATGAGGSYNEQFF.

The chain joins TRBV9 to TRBJ1-1; D remains ambiguous. With 0 bases removed from V and 3 bases from J, the gap between germline ends came to 6 bases. The germline CDR1 and CDR2 sequences are SGDLS and YYNGEE. The CDR3 extends over 13 amino acids. The CDR3 region is CASSVAADTEAFF. CDR3 sequence (DNA): TGTGCCAGCAGCGTAGCGGCAGACACTGAAGCTTTCTTT.